The next 23 T cell receptor beta chains were all read from a single sample in a study of T cell changes during pregnancy in multiple sclerosis. Sequenced by immunoSEQ multiplex PCR; TCRdb stores in-frame clones only, minus some. The repertoire includes approximately 28,000 clones, 92% of them detected once, and 4.8% sits in the top ten. The sample consisted of peripheral blood, taken in the first trimester of pregnancy. These receptors were obtained from a female donor in good health, enrolled as a control in a pregnancy study.

The chain has TRBV2 and TRBJ1-2; 7 nucleotides match TRBD1. Germline-derived CDR1 and CDR2 are SNHLY and FYNNEI. This CDR3 contains 15 residues. Germline trimming cut 7 bases from V and 7 bases from J; bases unmatched to any gene: 15. CDR3 protein: CASIESETGLRGYTF. In nucleotides, the CDR3 is TGTGCCAGCATCGAGTCTGAGACAGGGCTTCGTGGCTACACCTTC. Full variable domain (rest looked up from reference TRBV2 and TRBJ1-2): EPEVTQTPSHQVTQMGQEVILRCVPISNHLYFYWYRQILGQKVEFLVSFYNNEISEKSEIFDDQFSVERPDGSNFTLKIRSTKLEDSAMYFCASIESETGLRGYTFGSGTRLTVV.

The V call is TRBV19, the J call TRBJ1-5; D is perhaps TRBD1 (5 bases). V shed 2 bases and J shed 0 bases, with 11 bases lying between them. The CDR3 runs 16 residues. In germline, CDR1 is LNHDA, CDR2 SQIVND (reference sequence). The CDR3 nucleotides are TGTGCCAGTAGTATAAAGCGGGACTATAGCAATCAGCCCCAGCATTTT. Protein product: CASSIKRDYSNQPQHF.

The V gene is TRBV5-1, the J gene TRBJ2-1, with 8 bases identical to TRBD1. J gave up 2 bases and V 4 bases, and 8 bases lay outside the gene matches. The germline gives CDR1 SGHRS, CDR2 YFSETQ. The CDR3 is 16 residues long. CDR3 bases: TGCGCCAGCAGCGTTGGGACAGGTACCCCCTACAATGAGCAGTTCTTC. Translated, it gives CASSVGTGTPYNEQFF.

The J gene is TRBJ2-3, the V gene TRBV30, with 10 bases identical to TRBD2. The CDR3 runs to 12 residues. After removal of 4 bases from V and 7 bases from J, the junction contained 2 bases not matched to a gene. Germline V gene sequence: CDR1 GTSNPN, CDR2 SVGIG (reference sequence). The CDR3 loop is CAWTSGSYTQYF. CDR3 nucleotide sequence: TGTGCCTGGACTAGCGGGAGTTATACGCAGTATTTT.

This chain uses TRBV19 with TRBJ2-1; perhaps TRBD2 as D (6 bases). V was pared by 11 bases and J by 8 bases, with 22 bases between. The CDR3 extends over 14 amino acids. Per germline, CDR1 LNHDA and CDR2 SQIVND (reference sequence). This CDR3 reads CAVNARGRGDEQFF. DNA of the CDR3: TGTGCCGTCAACGCGCGGGGTAGAGGGGATGAGCAGTTCTTC.

This clone was counted a single time. This chain connects TRBV5-4 to TRBJ2-5; maybe TRBD2 (6 bases). Germline V CDR1 and CDR2: SGHNT, YYREEE (reference sequence). The CDR3 has 13 residues. V was pared by 0 bases and J by 5 bases, with 8 bases between. CDR3 DNA sequence: TGTGCCAGCAGCTTGGATGGGGGGGAGACCCAGTACTTC. Its protein is CASSLDGGETQYF.

V gene TRBV6-1 combines with J gene TRBJ1-5, with D possibly TRBD1 on 6 matching bases. The CDR3 extends over 14 amino acids. The ends were cut back, 2 bases at V and 5 bases at J, with 10 bases in the middle. The germline gives CDR1 MNHNS, CDR2 SASEGT. The CDR3 reads CASSERDTYQPQHF. The CDR3 bases are TGTGCCAGCAGTGAACGGGACACCTATCAGCCCCAGCATTTT.

The chain carries TRBV14 and TRBJ1-2; 7 nucleotides line up with TRBD1. Germline assignment: CDR1 SGHDN and CDR2 FVKESK. The CDR3 sequence is 15 residues long. Trimming took 3 bases from V and 4 from J; bases not matched to a gene: 8. CDR3 bases: TGTGCCAGCAGCCAGCTGACAGGGATCACCTATGGCTACACCTTC. Translated, it gives CASSQLTGITYGYTF.

The V call is TRBV25-1, the J call TRBJ2-2, with a weak D call TRBD2 (6 bases). CDR1 and CDR2 (germline): MGHDK, SYGVNS. This CDR3 is built from 16 residues. V dropped 4 bases and J dropped 2 bases, with 14 bases sitting between them. As DNA, the CDR3 is TGTGCCAGCAGTGGGATGGAGGGAGTTAACACCGGGGAGCTGTTTTTT. Protein product: CASSGMEGVNTGELFF.

This clone was seen a single time. This chain connects TRBV5-4 to TRBJ1-4, with a weak D call TRBD1 (5 bases). The CDR3 spans 14 residues. Trimming took 3 bases from V and 5 from J, leaving 11 bases between them. Germline loops: CDR1 SGHNT, CDR2 YYREEE (reference sequence). DNA for the CDR3: TGTGCCAGCAGCTGGGGCGGCGAAAATGAAAAACTGTTTTTT. This sequence encodes CASSWGGENEKLFF.

The J gene is TRBJ2-1, the V gene TRBV12-2; the D call of TRBD2 is as the table states it, not checked on the DNA. TRBV12-2 is reported as a pseudogene. CDR3 length equals 15 residues. The DNA for the CDR3 is TGTGCAAGTCGGACTGGGAGCAACCTCTACAATGAGCAGTTCTTC. Protein: CASRTGSNLYNEQFF.

The rearrangement links TRBV18 to TRBJ1-1, with D maybe TRBD1 (5 bases). Per the germline V gene, CDR1 is KGHSH and CDR2 is LQKENI. V was clipped by 0 bases and J by 5 bases, with 7 bases between them. This CDR3 comprises 13 residues. CDR3 sequence: CASSPPAGTEAFF. The CDR3 DNA reads as TGTGCCAGCTCACCACCGGCAGGGACTGAAGCTTTCTTT.

The chain combines TRBV2 with TRBJ1-5, with D perhaps TRBD1 (6 bases). Trimming pared 4 bases from V and 7 bases from J, leaving 14 bases between. The CDR3 covers 14 residues. CDR1 SNHLY and CDR2 FYNNEI come from the germline V gene. CDR3 nucleotides: TGTGCCAGCAGTGTTGGGACACCAACCCAGCCCCAGCATTTT. This codes for CASSVGTPTQPQHF.

The chain employs TRBV11-2 and TRBJ2-7; D might be TRBD2 (5 bases). The CDR3 extends over 16 amino acids. Trimming removed 1 base from V and 6 bases from J, with 19 bases in between. Looked up from germline, CDR1 is SGHAT and CDR2 is FQNNGV. CDR3 in DNA: TGTGCCAGCAGCTTAGTTCCAGCGGTGGGGTATAGCGAGCAGTACTTC. Encoded protein: CASSLVPAVGYSEQYF.

The chain couples TRBV21-1 to TRBJ1-1. TRBV21-1 is shown as a pseudogene. This CDR3 has 15 amino acids. CDR3 region: CASSKREGGDTEAFF. In DNA, the CDR3 is TGTGCCAGCAGCAAAAGAGAGGGGGGGGACACTGAAGCTTTCTTT.

J is TRBJ1-5 and V is TRBV6-1; 8 bases fit TRBD1. In germline, CDR1 is MNHNS, CDR2 SASEGT. There are 19 residues in the CDR3. V gave up 3 bases and J gave up 1 base; unmatched junction bases: 14. CDR3 sequence reads: CASSDRTGWGVRSNQPQHF. DNA for the CDR3: TGTGCCAGCAGTGATAGGACAGGGTGGGGGGTTAGAAGCAATCAGCCCCAGCATTTT.

This rearrangement joins TRBV29-1 to TRBJ1-4, with 7 bases identical to TRBD1. In germline, CDR1 is SQVTM, CDR2 ANQGSEA. The CDR3 loop spans 14 amino acids. Unmatched junction bases numbered 6, after V lost 6 bases and J lost 2 bases. In DNA, the CDR3 is TGCAGCGTCGGACAGGTGGGGACTAATGAAAAACTGTTTTTT. It encodes CSVGQVGTNEKLFF.

V gene TRBV12-5 combines with J gene TRBJ1-2, with D maybe TRBD1 (5 bases). The ends were cut back, 1 base at V and 8 bases at J, with 8 bases in the middle. Germline V gene sequence: CDR1 LGHNT, CDR2 FRNRAP. The CDR3 loop spans 12 amino acids. The CDR3 DNA reads as TGTGCTAGTGGTTTGGCTTACAGGGGCTACACCTTC. The encoded protein is CASGLAYRGYTF.

The gene calls are TRBV6-1 and TRBJ1-1; D possibly corresponds to TRBD1 (5 bases). Trimming pared 6 bases from V and 0 bases from J, leaving 14 bases between. CDR3 size: 15 residues. Germline-derived CDR1 and CDR2 are MNHNS and SASEGT. The CDR3 loop is CASSVTGTLNTEAFF. The CDR3 nucleotides are TGTGCCAGCAGCGTCACAGGTACTTTGAACACTGAAGCTTTCTTT.

This clone was counted a single time. The J gene is TRBJ1-4, the V gene TRBV15, with D unclear. Germline-derived CDR1 and CDR2 are LNHNV and YYDKDF (reference sequence). The V and J ends lost 6 bases and 7 bases respectively, with 21 bases between them. This CDR3 spans 16 amino acids. CDR3 amino acids: CATSLRGKPEVEKLFF. The CDR3 nucleotides read TGTGCCACCAGTCTTAGAGGGAAGCCCGAGGTTGAAAAACTGTTTTTT. The whole variable domain, remainder taken from reference TRBV15 and TRBJ1-4, is DAMVIQNPRYQVTQFGKPVTLSCSQTLNHNVMYWYQQKSSQAPKLLFHYYDKDFNNEADTPDNFQSRRPNTSFCFLDIRSPGLGDTAMYLCATSLRGKPEVEKLFFGSGTQLSVL.

The chain couples TRBV6-6 to TRBJ2-2; tentatively, D is TRBD2 (6 bases). V lost 10 bases and J 4 bases, leaving 22 bases between the germline ends. The CDR3 has 16 amino acids. CDR1 and CDR2 from the germline V gene are MNHNY and SVGAGI (reference sequence). The CDR3 protein is CAIPSGRGVITGELFF. The CDR3 region has the DNA TGTGCCATTCCATCCGGCCGCGGGGTGATCACCGGGGAGCTGTTTTTT.

A few counts support this clone. The rearrangement links TRBV25-1 to TRBJ1-2; 10 bases are a match to TRBD1. The trim removed 7 bases at V and 5 bases at J, leaving 7 bases unmatched. The CDR3 runs to 14 residues. Germline values: CDR1 MGHDK, CDR2 SYGVNS. The CDR3 sequence: CASKPWGQGYGYTF. DNA of the CDR3: TGTGCCAGCAAGCCGTGGGGACAGGGGTATGGCTACACCTTC.

V gene TRBV5-6 combines with J gene TRBJ2-1, with 11 bases fitting TRBD1. The CDR3 loop spans 16 amino acids. Germline lookup yields CDR1 SGHDT and CDR2 YYEEEE. J lost 6 bases, V lost 1 base, and 6 bases had no gene match. The CDR3 sequence: CASSLRSGTGGNEQFF. CDR3 DNA sequence: TGTGCCAGCAGCTTGAGGTCGGGGACAGGGGGCAATGAGCAGTTCTTC.